Detailed here is one TCR beta chain. The CDR3 covers 15 residues. Trimming left V 0 bases short and J 4 bases short, with 12 bases between. CDR1 is LGHDT, CDR2 YNNKEL, per germline (reference sequence). The data stem from a study of blood T cell repertoires in COVID-19. Clones were sequenced by immunoSEQ multiplex PCR, and TCRdb holds only the in-frame ones, with some missing. The sample shows some 150,000 clones, around nine tenths of them seen only once. This TCR derives from a woman aged 70-85 years with acute or convalescent COVID-19. Source material: peripheral blood. V is TRBV3-1 (or the pseudogene TRBV3-2) and J is TRBJ1-2; D not certain. The CDR3 DNA sequence: TGTGCCAGCAGCCAAGAGCTCGGACGGGGCTATGGCTACACCTTC. Protein product: CASSQELGRGYGYTF.